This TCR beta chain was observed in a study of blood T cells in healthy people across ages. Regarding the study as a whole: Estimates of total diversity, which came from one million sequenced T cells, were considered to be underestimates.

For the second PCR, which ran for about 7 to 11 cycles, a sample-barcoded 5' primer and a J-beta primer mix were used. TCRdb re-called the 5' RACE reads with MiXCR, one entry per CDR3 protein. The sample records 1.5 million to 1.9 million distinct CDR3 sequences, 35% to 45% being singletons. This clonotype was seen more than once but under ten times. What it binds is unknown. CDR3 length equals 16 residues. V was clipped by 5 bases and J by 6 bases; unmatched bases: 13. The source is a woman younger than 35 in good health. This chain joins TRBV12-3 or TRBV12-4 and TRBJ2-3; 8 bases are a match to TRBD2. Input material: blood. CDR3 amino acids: CASSLGLASPRDTQYF. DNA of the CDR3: TGTGCCAGCAGTCTCGGACTAGCTTCCCCGAGGGATACGCAGTATTTT.